What follows are 18 T cell receptor beta chains derived from one specimen sequenced in a study of T cell clonality in common variable immunodeficiency. The assay was immunoSEQ multiplex PCR, and TCRdb's table has in-frame clones only and misses some. The sample presents about 55,000 clones, none singletons. Sequenced sample: peripheral blood mononuclear cells. These receptors all stem from a person aged 18 to 75 in good health.

This clone was picked up many times. The sequence runs out 3 residues before the end of the CDR3; the remainder is reconstructed from the germline J gene. The gene calls are TRBV10-3 and TRBJ2-3; 10 positions agree with TRBD2. Germline V CDR1 and CDR2: ENHRY, SYGVKD. CDR3 length: 14 residues. Trimming removed 2 bases from V and 4 bases from J; junction bases left unmatched: 0. The CDR3 loop reads CAISESGGADTQYF. The CDR3 bases that were read are TGTGCCATCAGTGAGAGCGGGGGGGCAGATACG.

This clone was found many times. The read ends 3 residues early relative to the CDR3; the germline J gene fills the gap. The chain carries TRBV6-2 or TRBV6-3 and TRBJ1-1; weak D call: TRBD1 (6 bases). The CDR3 has 14 amino acids. Per the germline V gene, CDR1 is MNHEY and CDR2 is SVGEGT. Here the CDR3 reads CASSRDTEASEAFF. The CDR3 DNA, read in part, is TGTGCCAGCAGTCGGGACACGGAAGCTTCGGAA.

This clone was recorded many times. The sequenced part of the CDR3 DNA is TGTGCCAGCAGCTCGACCGCGGGAAATGGGGAG. Residues: CASSSTAGNGE. The whole CDR3 region reads CASSSTAGNGELFF. The gene calls are TRBV7-2 and TRBJ2-2; TRBD2 is a possible D gene (6 bases). The read gets to within 3 residues of the CDR3 end, and the germline J gene fills in the rest. Trimming cost V 4 bases and J 8 bases, with 14 bases left between them. Germline assignment: CDR1 SGHTA and CDR2 FQGNSA. The CDR3 extends over 14 amino acids.

Ten or more counts support this clone. The sequence runs out 3 residues before the end of the CDR3; the remainder is reconstructed from the germline J gene. The gene calls are TRBV20-1 and TRBJ2-7; D is uncertain. Trimming left V 0 bases short and J 5 bases short, with 11 bases between. The CDR3 runs to 13 residues. Germline lookup yields CDR1 DFQATT and CDR2 SNEGSKA (reference sequence). Partial CDR3 DNA: TGCAGTGCTAGAGATAGCCTAGAGGACGAG. Protein sequence: CSARDSLEDE. The complete CDR3 reads CSARDSLEDEQYF.

Ten or more counts support this clone. The read comes to an end 3 residues before the CDR3 does, leaving the germline J gene to fill in the end. The rearrangement links TRBV6-1 to TRBJ2-2; D remains ambiguous. Germline lookup yields CDR1 MNHNS and CDR2 SASEGT. The CDR3 covers 16 residues. The CDR3 is CASSEAVGSTNEKLFF. The DNA read from the CDR3 is TGTGCCAGCAGTGAAGCGGTTGGATCAACTAATGAAAAG.

This clone appeared many times. From the germline J gene comes the end of the CDR3, since the read stops 3 residues before it. The V and J genes are TRBV19 and TRBJ1-5; the D gene is possibly TRBD1 (6 bases). Trimming stripped 6 bases from V and 1 base from J, with 10 bases between. CDR1 and CDR2 from the germline V gene are LNHDA and SQIVND (reference sequence). The CDR3 consists of 14 residues. CDR3 sequence reads: CASRWQGSNQPQHF. CDR3 bases read: TGTGCCAGTAGGTGGCAGGGGAGCAATCAGCCC.

At least ten counts were recorded for this clone. The read comes to an end 3 residues before the CDR3 does, leaving the germline J gene to fill in the end. The chain is built from TRBV20-1 and TRBJ2-3; 7 positions match TRBD2. The CDR3 sequence is 19 residues long. V shed 4 bases, J shed 2 bases, and the junction held 21 bases outside the gene matches. Germline V gene lookup returns CDR1 DFQATT and CDR2 SNEGSKA (reference sequence). The CDR3 loop is CSAIPGLAVTSLITDTQYF. The CDR3 bases that were read are TGCAGTGCTATCCCGGGGCTAGCGGTGACATCCCTAATCACAGATACG.

This clone was seen a handful of times. Read data end 3 residues before the CDR3 end; the end is taken from the germline J gene. The J gene is TRBJ2-3, the V gene TRBV5-1; 7 nucleotides align to TRBD2. The CDR3 has 13 amino acids. The germline V gene encodes CDR1 SGHRS and CDR2 YFSETQ. CDR3 protein: CASSLAGRETQYF. Incomplete CDR3 DNA: TGCGCCAGCAGCTTAGCGGGGCGGGAGACG.

This clone showed up many times. Coverage ceases 3 residues before the CDR3 finishes, and the germline J gene fills in the end. The V call is TRBV7-9, the J call TRBJ2-7; 8 bases agree with TRBD1. V trimming: 5 bases; J trimming: 5 bases; junction bases outside the gene matches: 2. Germline lookup yields CDR1 SEHNR and CDR2 FQNEAQ (reference sequence). The CDR3 spans 12 residues. The part of the CDR3 DNA that was read is TGTGCCAGCAGCCTGACAGGGGACGAG. The encoded protein is CASSLTGDE. The whole CDR3 is CASSLTGDEQYF.

There are many counts of this clone. The read stops 3 residues short of the end of the CDR3; the missing end is completed from the germline J gene. This rearrangement joins TRBV5-5 to TRBJ1-1, with a tentative D call TRBD1 (5 bases). The V end lost 3 bases, the J end lost 2 bases, and 8 bases lay between the germline ends. The CDR3 spans 13 residues. Per the germline V gene, CDR1 is SGHKS and CDR2 is YYEKEE (reference sequence). The chain's CDR3 is CASSWGINTEAFF. The sequenced part of the CDR3 DNA is TGTGCCAGCAGCTGGGGCATTAACACTGAA.

This clone was counted many times. The CDR3 is cut off 3 residues early in the read; its end comes from the germline J gene. The gene calls are TRBV5-5 and TRBJ1-2; 9 positions match TRBD1. V was pared by 7 bases and J by 4 bases, with 11 bases of the junction left unmatched. This CDR3 spans 15 amino acids. Germline CDR1 SGHKS, CDR2 YYEKEE (reference sequence). The part of the CDR3 DNA that was read is TGTGCCAGCGGCTCACCCACAGGGGGCTTCTATGGC. Its translation: CASGSPTGGFYG. From start to end, the CDR3 is CASGSPTGGFYGYTF.

At least ten counts were recorded for this clone. With the read ending 3 residues before the CDR3 end, the germline J gene is used to fill in that end. The chain uses TRBV9 and TRBJ2-3; 7 bases are shared with TRBD2. CDR1 is SGDLS, CDR2 YYNGEE, per germline. The CDR3 extends over 16 amino acids. J gave up 0 bases and V 1 base, and 5 bases lay outside the gene matches. CDR3 bases read: TGTGCCAGCAGCGTAAGAAGCGGGGCTAGCACAGATACG. Amino acid sequence: CASSVRSGASTDT. The whole CDR3 protein is CASSVRSGASTDTQYF.

This clone appeared many times. The read ends 3 residues before the CDR3 terminus; that terminus is restored from the germline J gene. This rearrangement joins TRBV19 to TRBJ2-4; D may be TRBD2 (5 bases). V dropped 7 bases and J dropped 6 bases, with 22 bases sitting between them. Germline V lookup: CDR1 LNHDA, CDR2 SQIVND (reference sequence). CDR3 length: 16 amino acids. The DNA read from the CDR3 is TGTGCCAGTATAGGGTCAGAGGGCCGCGTGAGAAACATT. Residues: CASIGSEGRVRNI. The complete CDR3 sequence is CASIGSEGRVRNIQYF. The entire variable domain, with the rest obtained from reference TRBV19 and TRBJ2-4, is as follows: DGGITQSPKYLFRKEGQNVTLSCEQNLNHDAMYWYRQDPGQGLRLIYYSQIVNDFQKGDIAEGYSVSREKKESFPLTVTSAQKNPTAFYLCASIGSEGRVRNIQYFGAGTRLSVL.

This clone has at least ten counts. The CDR3 extends 3 residues past the end of the read, so its final part is completed from the germline J gene. This chain joins TRBV7-9 and TRBJ1-1; D might be TRBD1 (6 bases). In germline, CDR1 is SEHNR, CDR2 FQNEAQ (reference sequence). CDR3 length: 15 amino acids. V lost 5 bases and J 3 bases, leaving 16 bases between the germline ends. CDR3 in amino acids: CASSALQGGYTEAFF. Partial CDR3 DNA: TGTGCCAGCAGCGCCTTACAGGGTGGATACACTGAA.

This clone was counted many times. Read coverage stops 3 residues before the CDR3 terminus; the germline J gene supplies the remainder. This sequence joins TRBV18 and TRBJ2-4; maybe TRBD1 (7 bases). Germline loops: CDR1 KGHSH, CDR2 LQKENI. The CDR3 totals 17 residues. V lost 2 bases and J lost 0, with 14 bases in between. CDR3 bases read: TGTGCCAGCTCACCAACCGCAGGGGGGATAGCCAAAAACATT. Translated, it gives CASSPTAGGIAKNI. From start to end, the CDR3 is CASSPTAGGIAKNIQYF.

In this sample, this clone turned up a few times. The DNA ends 3 residues before the CDR3 does, and the rest of the CDR3 is filled in from the germline J gene. J is TRBJ2-3 and V is TRBV19; D could derive from TRBD1 or TRBD2 (7 bases each). Germline V gene data show CDR1 as LNHDA and CDR2 as SQIVND (reference sequence). The CDR3 covers 15 residues. CDR3 DNA, as far as it was read: TGTGCCAGTAGTCTACAGGGGAGGGAGCAAGAGACG. Protein sequence: CASSLQGREQET. The full CDR3 protein reads CASSLQGREQETQYF.

The sample holds many counts of this clone. The read is 3 residues too short to cover the CDR3 end, so that end is filled in from the germline J gene. The chain uses TRBV30 and TRBJ2-2, with a weak D call TRBD1 (5 bases). The CDR3 sequence is 12 residues long. Germline V gene sequence: CDR1 GTSNPN, CDR2 SVGIG (reference sequence). CDR3 protein: CAWSATGRGLFF. CDR3 DNA (partial): TGTGCCTGGAGTGCCACAGGCCGTGGG.

This clone occurred many times. The CDR3 end lies 3 residues beyond the end of the read and is filled in from the germline J gene. This chain uses TRBV20-1 with TRBJ2-7; 13 bases fit TRBD2. V was clipped by 6 bases and J by 3 bases; unmatched bases: 5. Germline CDR1 reads DFQATT; CDR2 reads SNEGSKA (reference sequence). The CDR3 loop spans 14 amino acids. This CDR3 is CSAGTSGDFYEQYF. Partial CDR3 DNA: TGCAGTGCCGGGACTAGCGGGGATTTCTACGAG.